This T cell receptor (beta chain) was captured in a study of cytomegalovirus exposure and HLA in healthy donors. Notes on the study in general: Reports indicated that the classifier achieved high specificity and sensitivity in diagnosing cytomegalovirus status. Subsequent analysis revealed that first-cohort TCR clusters tended to co-occur in the approximately 120 validation repertoires. Through in vitro validation, a few CMV-associated chains were shown to be specific for CMV antigens.

Concerning this clone: Antigen: not known.

CDR3 length: 16 amino acids. Germline V gene data show CDR1 as MRHNA and CDR2 as SNTAGT. Trimming shortened V by 6 bases and J by 1 base, and 15 bases separated the two germline ends. Produced via immunoSEQ multiplex PCR; TCRdb's table is partial and in-frame only. The data show about 220,000 clones, about 93% seen once. The donors were members of the validation cohort comprising over 90 subjects, separate from the roughly 700-subject first cohort. This TCR was sampled from a woman aged 18-29 years in good health and CMV-seronegative. The chain combines TRBV6-4 with TRBJ2-2; maybe TRBD2 (6 bases). Sequencing used PBMCs. CDR3 amino acids: CASSSTGTVNTGELFF. The CDR3, as DNA: TGTGCCAGCAGCAGCACCGGGACTGTGAACACCGGGGAGCTGTTTTTT.